Here is one TCR beta chain with its context. Its antigen is undetermined. The data were obtained in a study of T cells after yellow fever vaccination. V was shortened by 2 bases and J by 6 bases, with 25 bases between the two germline ends. The CDR3 is 17 amino acids. The V gene's germline CDR1 is DFQATT and CDR2 SNEGSKA (reference sequence). As TCR cDNA was made by 5'RACE template switching, a universal primer site and UMIs were added. TCRdb ran MiXCR on the 5' RACE reads and lists one entry per CDR3 protein. Here the sample spans hundreds of thousands of distinct CDR3 sequences, less than 20% being singletons. Study-wide findings and caveats: The CD4 and CD8 compartments had a small share of their clonotypes in common.

This sample comprised PBMCs, obtained about 5 days after the first yellow fever vaccination. This chain connects TRBV20-1 to TRBJ1-1, with D possibly being TRBD1 (6 bases). This clonotype was sampled from a young man who received the YFV17D yellow fever vaccine. DNA of the CDR3: TGCAGTGCTAGACCCCCGATTCAGGGACATCGAACACCTGAAGCTTTCTTT. As protein: CSARPPIQGHRTPEAFF.